A single sample is the source of the 27 T cell receptor beta chains below, sequenced in a study of cytotoxic CD8 clonotypes in ibrutinib-treated CLL. Only in-frame clones appear in the TCRdb table, and some are missing; sequencing was by immunoSEQ multiplex PCR. The table includes tens of thousands of clones, over 65% detected once. The sequencing here drew on PBMCs, taken after 24 months of ibrutinib treatment. The receptors were sampled from a human donor with chronic lymphocytic leukemia.

The chain is built from TRBV5-1 and TRBJ2-2; perhaps TRBD1 as D (6 bases). This CDR3 spans 16 amino acids. In germline, CDR1 is SGHRS, CDR2 YFSETQ. Trimming took 0 bases from V and 4 from J, leaving 13 bases between them. The CDR3 region has the DNA TGCGCCAGCAGCTTGGGGGGCGCAGGGGCCACCGGGGAGCTGTTTTTT. This codes for CASSLGGAGATGELFF. Full variable domain (missing parts from reference TRBV5-1 and TRBJ2-2): KAGVTQTPRYLIKTRGQQVTLSCSPISGHRSVSWYQQTPGQGLQFLFEYFSETQRNKGNFPGRFSGRQFSNSRSEMNVSTLELGDSALYLCASSLGGAGATGELFFGEGSRLTVL.

This clone was seen only once. The V and J genes are TRBV28 and TRBJ2-1, with 9 nucleotides matching TRBD2. The junction had 7 bases not matched to a gene; V was cut back by 3 bases and J by 4 bases. The CDR3 has 16 residues. Looked up from germline, CDR1 is MDHEN and CDR2 is SYDVKM. The CDR3 coding sequence is TGTGCCAGCAGTTTGTTGAGGACTAGCGTTTACAATGAGCAGTTCTTC. This gives the protein CASSLLRTSVYNEQFF.

This sequence joins TRBV29-1 and TRBJ2-7; D is possibly TRBD1 (5 bases). Germline loops: CDR1 SQVTM, CDR2 ANQGSEA. The germline V and J ends were trimmed by 1 base and 6 bases, with 10 bases remaining between them. CDR3 size: 12 residues. The CDR3 here is CSVEGGRAEQYF. CDR3 in DNA: TGCAGCGTTGAAGGGGGCAGGGCCGAGCAGTACTTC.

This clone has a single count. The J gene is TRBJ1-1, the V gene TRBV6-5; TRBD1 aligns across 8 bases. The CDR3 is 13 residues long. Germline V lookup: CDR1 MNHEY, CDR2 SVGAGI. V gave up 5 bases and J gave up 5 bases; unmatched junction bases: 4. The CDR3 region is CASSQGARTEAFF. The CDR3 bases are TGTGCCAGCAGTCAGGGGGCGCGGACTGAAGCTTTCTTT.

J is TRBJ2-1 and V is TRBV5-1; 9 bases are shared with TRBD2. CDR3 length: 14 amino acids. The V gene end was trimmed by 0 bases and the J gene end by 6 bases; junction bases not matched to a gene: 1. Germline V gives CDR1 SGHRS, CDR2 YFSETQ. CDR3 coding DNA: TGCGCCAGCAGCTTGGGGACTAGCGTCAATGAGCAGTTCTTC. Translating it yields CASSLGTSVNEQFF.

The gene calls are TRBV9 and TRBJ1-1, with 8 bases matching TRBD1. This CDR3 is 15 amino acids long. In germline, CDR1 is SGDLS, CDR2 YYNGEE. The ends lost 4 bases at V and 1 base at J; junction bases unmatched: 6. The CDR3 spells CASSTRQGSNTEAFF. DNA of the CDR3: TGTGCCAGCAGCACACGACAGGGGTCGAACACTGAAGCTTTCTTT.

This clone was found once. The rearrangement joins TRBV5-1 to TRBJ2-5; 10 bases line up with TRBD1. Germline V CDR1 and CDR2: SGHRS, YFSETQ. The V gene end was trimmed by 4 bases and the J gene end by 5 bases; junction bases not matched to a gene: 5. The CDR3 runs 14 residues. CDR3 sequence: CASSQGQGVETQYF. The CDR3 nucleotides read TGCGCCAGCAGCCAAGGACAGGGGGTGGAGACCCAGTACTTC.

This clone was picked up one time. The rearrangement links TRBV28 to TRBJ1-1; D is uncertain. CDR1 is MDHEN and CDR2 is SYDVKM in the germline V gene. This CDR3 has 11 residues. Between the trimmed V and J ends, which lost 6 bases and 2 bases, there was a span of 4 bases. The CDR3 is CASRRNTEAFF. The CDR3 coding sequence is TGTGCCAGCAGACGAAACACTGAAGCTTTCTTT.

The chain couples TRBV10-3 to TRBJ2-3; D gene unclear. This CDR3 has 13 amino acids. The V gene's germline CDR1 is ENHRY and CDR2 SYGVKD. V lost 2 bases and J 0 bases, leaving 3 bases between the germline ends. The CDR3 DNA is TGTGCCATCAGTGAGCCTAGCACAGATACGCAGTATTTT. Its protein is CAISEPSTDTQYF.

CDR3 nucleotide sequence: TGCGCCAGCAGCCACCTTGGGACCGGGACAGGGGCCGAGCAGTACTTC. Its translation is CASSHLGTGTGAEQYF. The gene calls are TRBV4-3 and TRBJ2-7; 10 bases map to TRBD1. V was clipped by 3 bases and J by 6 bases; unmatched bases: 11. The CDR3 totals 16 residues. Germline values: CDR1 LGHNA, CDR2 YSLEER.

This clone was found once. The chain combines TRBV5-1 with TRBJ2-5, with TRBD1 matching 7 bases. The CDR3 length is 14 residues. Germline V gene sequence: CDR1 SGHRS, CDR2 YFSETQ. Trimming cost V 3 bases and J 7 bases; bases outside gene matches: 9. CDR3 sequence reads: CASSSQGDARTQYF. Written as DNA, the CDR3 is TGCGCCAGCAGCTCGCAGGGGGACGCCAGGACCCAGTACTTC.

The rearrangement links TRBV5-5 to TRBJ2-7; TRBD1 matches at 9 bases. From germline, CDR1 is SGHKS and CDR2 YYEKEE (reference sequence). With V trimmed by 2 bases and J by 5 bases, 8 bases remained unmatched. The CDR3 runs 15 residues. CDR3 coding DNA: TGTGCCAGCAGCTTCGTAGGACAGGGGTTCCACGAGCAGTACTTC. Translated, it gives CASSFVGQGFHEQYF.

A single count supports this clone. The chain links TRBV14 to TRBJ2-4; 9 bases are shared with TRBD1. J lost 6 bases, V lost 5 bases, and 5 bases had no gene match. Germline V gives CDR1 SGHDN, CDR2 FVKESK. The CDR3 is made up of 14 amino acids. The CDR3 DNA reads TGTGCCAGCAGCGTACAGGGGGCCGGAAACATTCAGTACTTC. Translated: CASSVQGAGNIQYF.

This chain uses TRBV1 with TRBJ2-1. TRBV1 is a pseudogene. CDR3 size: 15 residues. The CDR3 DNA is TGCACCAGCAGCAAGCCGGGACCAAAGTACAATGAGCAGTTCTTC. Translating gives CTSSKPGPKYNEQFF.

The chain has TRBV5-1 and TRBJ2-5; D unresolved. The CDR3 length is 14 residues. Looked up from germline, CDR1 is SGHRS and CDR2 is YFSETQ. The ends were cut back, 4 bases at V and 2 bases at J, with 12 bases in the middle. The CDR3 loop reads CASSDAQSQETQYF. CDR3 nucleotide sequence: TGCGCCAGCAGCGACGCACAGTCTCAAGAGACCCAGTACTTC.

The genes are TRBV2 and TRBJ2-7; TRBD1 agrees at 9 bases. The germline gives CDR1 SNHLY, CDR2 FYNNEI. Losses at the gene ends were 6 bases for V and 7 bases for J; bases not matched to a gene: 7. The CDR3 runs 13 residues. The CDR3 DNA follows: TGTGCCAGCAGAGGGACAGGGACGGGGGAGCAGTACTTC. Translation: CASRGTGTGEQYF.

V is TRBV27 and J is TRBJ2-2; the match to TRBD2 covers 12 bases. Unmatched junction bases numbered 9, after V lost 5 bases and J lost 2 bases. This CDR3 spans 18 amino acids. Germline V gives CDR1 MNHEY, CDR2 SMNVEV (reference sequence). CDR3 region: CASSRPGLAGFNTGELFF. In DNA form, the CDR3 reads TGTGCCAGCAGTCGCCCTGGACTAGCGGGATTCAACACCGGGGAGCTGTTTTTT.

CDR3 in amino acids: CASSPPRDRGHV. The CDR3 bases are TGTGCCAGCTCACCACCCAGGGACAGGGGGCACGTC. This chain joins TRBV18 and TRBJ2-7, with 12 bases matching TRBD1. CDR1 is KGHSH and CDR2 is LQKENI in the germline V gene. The CDR3 totals 12 residues.

The chain carries TRBV15 and TRBJ2-3, with 9 bases aligning to TRBD2. CDR1 LNHNV and CDR2 YYDKDF come from the germline V gene (reference sequence). The CDR3 contains 14 residues. The V gene end was trimmed by 9 bases and the J gene end by 0 bases; junction bases not matched to a gene: 4. The CDR3 reads CATSSGASTDTQYF. Written as DNA, the CDR3 is TGTGCCACGTCTAGCGGGGCCAGCACAGATACGCAGTATTTT.

V is TRBV18 and J is TRBJ2-2, with D hard to call. CDR3 size: 16 residues. Germline lookup yields CDR1 KGHSH and CDR2 LQKENI. Deletions cut 3 bases from V and 5 bases from J, with 16 bases between. CDR3 nucleotide sequence: TGTGCCAGCTCACCTCGGTCTTCGGGCGGTACCGGGGAGCTGTTTTTT. As protein: CASSPRSSGGTGELFF. Drawing the rest from reference TRBV18 and TRBJ2-2, the complete variable domain is NAGVMQNPRHLVRRRGQEARLRCSPMKGHSHVYWYRQLPEEGLKFMVYLQKENIIDESGMPKERFSAEFPKEGPSILRIQQVVRGDSAAYFCASSPRSSGGTGELFFGEGSRLTVL.

The rearrangement links TRBV11-3 to TRBJ2-1; D possibly corresponds to TRBD2 (6 bases). Deletions cut 4 bases from V and 7 bases from J, with 17 bases between. CDR1 and CDR2 (germline): SGHNT, YENEEA. The CDR3 length is 15 residues. The CDR3 DNA sequence: TGTGCCAGCAGCTGGGGCGGGAATCGGCGTAATGAGCAGTTCTTC. Translation: CASSWGGNRRNEQFF.

The rearrangement uses TRBV6-4 and TRBJ2-3; 13 nucleotides agree with TRBD2. V trimming: 3 bases; J trimming: 4 bases; junction bases outside the gene matches: 4. Per germline, CDR1 MRHNA and CDR2 SNTAGT. The CDR3 has 16 amino acids. The CDR3 protein is CASSEGTSGIPDTQYF. The CDR3 DNA follows: TGTGCCAGCAGTGAAGGGACTAGCGGGATCCCAGATACGCAGTATTTT.

This chain joins TRBV9 and TRBJ1-1; D uncertain. The V end was cut by 6 bases, the J end by 0 bases, with 6 bases between. The CDR3 spans 12 residues. Germline CDR1 and CDR2: SGDLS and YYNGEE. DNA of the CDR3: TGTGCCAGCACCCGGGTGAACACTGAAGCTTTCTTT. Protein product: CASTRVNTEAFF.

The chain employs TRBV10-3 and TRBJ2-1; D is unclear. Trimming removed 5 bases from V and 4 bases from J, with 6 bases in between. The CDR3 consists of 12 residues. Germline V gene data show CDR1 as ENHRY and CDR2 as SYGVKD. CDR3 nucleotides: TGTGCCATCAGTTTCAATTACAATGAGCAGTTCTTC. This translates into CAISFNYNEQFF.

The V and J genes are TRBV18 and TRBJ2-7; 9 nucleotides align to TRBD1. The ends lost 5 bases at V and 1 base at J; junction bases unmatched: 3. CDR1 and CDR2 from the germline V gene are KGHSH and LQKENI. The CDR3 runs 14 residues. The CDR3 DNA is TGTGCCAGCTCAAACAGGGGGCTATCCTACGAGCAGTACTTC. It encodes CASSNRGLSYEQYF.

The gene calls are TRBV30 and TRBJ1-1; the D is unclear. The CDR3 consists of 14 residues. Per the germline V gene, CDR1 is GTSNPN and CDR2 is SVGIG (reference sequence). The V gene lost 4 bases and the J gene lost 0 bases, with 12 bases spanning the gap. The CDR3, as DNA: TGTGCCTGGATTGGGGAGTCCATGAACACTGAAGCTTTCTTT. Its protein product is CAWIGESMNTEAFF.

This rearrangement joins TRBV5-4 to TRBJ1-1, with D hard to call. CDR3 length equals 13 residues. V lost 2 bases, J lost 1 base, and 6 bases lay in between. The germline CDR1 and CDR2 sequences are SGHNT and YYREEE (reference sequence). In nucleotides, the CDR3 is TGTGCCAGCAGCTTTAACTGGAACACTGAAGCTTTCTTT. It specifies CASSFNWNTEAFF. The whole variable domain, filled in from reference TRBV5-4 and TRBJ1-1, reads ETGVTQSPTHLIKTRGQQVTLRCSSQSGHNTVSWYQQALGQGPQFIFQYYREEENGRGNFPPRFSGLQFPNYSSELNVNALELDDSALYLCASSFNWNTEAFFGQGTRLTVV.